These 27 T cell receptor beta chains were sequenced from one sample in a study of blood T cell repertoires in COVID-19. The protocol was immunoSEQ multiplex PCR, while the TCRdb copy is restricted to in-frame clones and leaves out a portion. The table shows about 170,000 clones, with 84% occurring only once. Sample: peripheral blood. These receptors came from a woman in her 70s with COVID-19, enrolled during active disease.

This clone has a handful of counts. CDR3 amino acids: CASSVTAGGYEQYV. The DNA for the CDR3 is TGTGCCAGCAGTGTTACAGCGGGGGGCTACGAGCAGTACGTC. The chain recombines TRBV2 with TRBJ2-7; 9 bases match TRBD2. V lost 4 bases and J lost 3; bases outside the gene matches: 4. The CDR3 spans 14 residues. Per germline, CDR1 SNHLY and CDR2 FYNNEI.

The chain is built from TRBV27 and TRBJ1-2; weak D call: TRBD1 (5 bases). V lost 5 bases to trimming and J lost 4 bases, with 14 bases between them. Germline V CDR1 and CDR2: MNHEY, SMNVEV (reference sequence). The CDR3 runs 14 residues. The CDR3 sequence: CASSPRAVIYGYTF. DNA of the CDR3: TGTGCCAGCAGTCCCAGGGCAGTTATCTATGGCTACACCTTC.

The gene calls are TRBV6-6 and TRBJ2-3; 7 positions agree with TRBD1. Germline V gene lookup returns CDR1 MNHNY and CDR2 SVGAGI (reference sequence). There are 16 residues in the CDR3. Trimming at V came to 4 bases and at J to 0 bases, leaving 7 bases not matched to a gene. The CDR3 here is CASSSVGGPSTDTQYF. The CDR3, as DNA: TGTGCCAGCAGTTCGGTAGGGGGCCCTAGCACAGATACGCAGTATTTT.

This chain links TRBV4-2 with TRBJ2-7; 11 nucleotides line up with TRBD2. The CDR3 runs 15 residues. V was clipped by 1 base and J by 2 bases; unmatched bases: 1. In germline, CDR1 is LGHNA, CDR2 YNFKEQ. The CDR3 region is CASSQVAGGPYEQYV. Here the CDR3 DNA reads TGTGCCAGCAGCCAAGTAGCGGGGGGGCCCTACGAGCAGTACGTC.

The chain uses TRBV3-1 (or the pseudogene TRBV3-2) and TRBJ1-1; 10 bases map to TRBD1. The germline V gene encodes CDR1 LGHDT and CDR2 YNNKEL (reference sequence). This CDR3 spans 15 amino acids. Losses at the gene ends were 6 bases for V and 5 bases for J; bases not matched to a gene: 9. DNA for the CDR3: TGTGCCAGCAGTCGGACAGGGGGTAAAAAGACTGAAGCTTTCTTT. Amino acid sequence: CASSRTGGKKTEAFF.

The rearrangement uses TRBV20-1 and TRBJ2-7, with 8 bases that match TRBD1. With 4 bases clipped from V and 6 bases from J, the junction kept 2 bases outside the gene matches. The CDR3 has 11 residues. Germline V lookup: CDR1 DFQATT, CDR2 SNEGSKA (reference sequence). CDR3 DNA sequence: TGCAGTGCTAAGACAGGGGTCGAGCAGTACTTC. Protein: CSAKTGVEQYF.

This rearrangement joins TRBV6-5 to TRBJ2-3; maybe TRBD1 (6 bases). Trimming left V 2 bases short and J 3 bases short, with 15 bases between. Germline CDR1 is MNHEY and CDR2 is SVGAGI. This CDR3 is 16 amino acids long. For the CDR3, the DNA is TGTGCCAGCAGTTACGATCCGACAGGTCGAACAGATACGCAGTATTTT. Its protein is CASSYDPTGRTDTQYF.

The CDR3 nucleotides read TGTGCCAGCAGCCTTAATAATTCACCCCTCCACTTT. This gives the protein CASSLNNSPLHF. V usage is TRBV6-5 and J usage is TRBJ1-6; D not resolved. The V and J ends lost 6 bases and 5 bases respectively, with 5 bases between them. From germline, CDR1 is MNHEY and CDR2 SVGAGI. The CDR3 totals 12 residues.

This sequence joins TRBV3-1 (or the pseudogene TRBV3-2) and TRBJ1-2; TRBD1 might be the D (5 bases). Trimming pared 1 base from V and 2 bases from J, leaving 5 bases between. There are 13 residues in the CDR3. Germline V gives CDR1 LGHDT, CDR2 YNNKEL (reference sequence). The CDR3 sequence: CASSQGQNYGYTF. Here the CDR3 DNA reads TGTGCCAGCAGCCAAGGACAGAACTATGGCTACACCTTC.

The chain combines TRBV2 with TRBJ1-5; TRBD1 is a possible D gene (5 bases). V dropped 6 bases and J dropped 8 bases, with 17 bases sitting between them. CDR1 and CDR2 (germline): SNHLY, FYNNEI. This CDR3 has 14 residues. DNA of the CDR3: TGTGCCAGCAGGGCCGGGGCGGAGGGAAAGCCCCAGCATTTT. It is translated as CASRAGAEGKPQHF.

This clone appeared a few times. This chain connects TRBV6-5 to TRBJ2-3, with TRBD2 as a possible D gene (5 bases). Germline lookup yields CDR1 MNHEY and CDR2 SVGAGI. Trimming removed 0 bases from V and 2 bases from J, with 9 bases in between. This CDR3 is built from 15 residues. The CDR3 region has the DNA TGTGCCAGCAGTTACTCGGAGGTTTTCACAGATACGCAGTATTTT. Translating gives CASSYSEVFTDTQYF.

The chain uses TRBV3-1 (or the pseudogene TRBV3-2) and TRBJ2-5; TRBD2 matches at 14 bases. Germline loops: CDR1 LGHDT, CDR2 YNNKEL (reference sequence). The CDR3 sequence is 17 residues long. Germline trimming cut 1 base from V and 5 bases from J; bases unmatched to any gene: 6. The CDR3 is CASSQVGLAGALETQYF. For the CDR3, the DNA is TGTGCCAGCAGCCAAGTGGGACTAGCGGGAGCTCTGGAGACCCAGTACTTC.

The V call is TRBV5-6, the J call TRBJ2-7; 10 bases fit TRBD1. Looked up from germline, CDR1 is SGHDT and CDR2 is YYEEEE. V lost 3 bases to trimming and J lost 7 bases; unmatched junction nucleotides: 7. The CDR3 is 14 residues long. The CDR3 DNA reads as TGTGCCAGCAGCTCGCCGGGACAGGGGAATGAGCAGTACTTC. Translation: CASSSPGQGNEQYF.

This chain uses TRBV5-6 with TRBJ2-3, with D uncertain. Germline loops: CDR1 SGHDT, CDR2 YYEEEE. The CDR3 consists of 13 residues. Trimming removed 3 bases at V and 4 bases at J, with 9 bases between. The CDR3 reads CASSSSQSDTQYF. CDR3 nucleotides: TGTGCCAGCAGCTCTTCCCAGTCAGATACGCAGTATTTT.

The chain recombines TRBV6-5 with TRBJ1-2; the D gene is possibly TRBD1 (6 bases). CDR3 length: 12 residues. V lost 5 bases and J lost 8, with 12 bases in between. The germline V gene encodes CDR1 MNHEY and CDR2 SVGAGI. The DNA for the CDR3 is TGTGCCAGCAGTACCGACAGGATCGGCTACACCTTC. It encodes CASSTDRIGYTF.

The chain combines TRBV19 with TRBJ2-2, with D possibly matching TRBD2 (6 bases). V was pared by 10 bases and J by 5 bases, with 14 bases between. Germline V gene sequence: CDR1 LNHDA, CDR2 SQIVND (reference sequence). This CDR3 has 13 amino acids. In DNA form, the CDR3 reads TGTGCCACCCAGCGGGCGGATACCGGGGAGCTGTTTTTT. This gives the protein CATQRADTGELFF. The variable domain in full, completed from reference TRBV19 and TRBJ2-2, reads DGGITQSPKYLFRKEGQNVTLSCEQNLNHDAMYWYRQDPGQGLRLIYYSQIVNDFQKGDIAEGYSVSREKKESFPLTVTSAQKNPTAFYLCATQRADTGELFFGEGSRLTVL.

The gene calls are TRBV7-9 and TRBJ1-1; tentatively, D is TRBD1 (6 bases). Trimming shortened V by 1 base and J by 1 base, and 7 bases separated the two germline ends. Germline V gene data show CDR1 as SEHNR and CDR2 as FQNEAQ (reference sequence). The CDR3 spans 14 residues. CDR3 bases: TGTGCCAGCAGCTTAGTAGGGGGGAACACTGAAGCTTTCTTT. Amino acids: CASSLVGGNTEAFF.

This clone has just one count. The genes are TRBV6-2 or TRBV6-3 and TRBJ1-1; TRBD1 aligns across 10 bases. V gave up 2 bases and J gave up 6 bases; unmatched junction bases: 9. Germline values: CDR1 MNHEY, CDR2 SVGEGT. This CDR3 is built from 16 residues. Written as DNA, the CDR3 is TGTGCCAGCAGTTACACAAGGGGACAGGGGTTTGCTGAAGCTTTCTTT. Translated, it gives CASSYTRGQGFAEAFF.

The sample holds one count of this clone. The rearrangement links TRBV9 to TRBJ1-4; no firm D call. Trimming stripped 4 bases from V and 0 bases from J, with 4 bases between. This CDR3 has 13 amino acids. Germline V gives CDR1 SGDLS, CDR2 YYNGEE. The CDR3 DNA is TGTGCCAGCAGCCCTGCAACTAATGAAAAACTGTTTTTT. This encodes CASSPATNEKLFF.

The V and J genes are TRBV27 and TRBJ2-5, with 10 bases identical to TRBD2. This CDR3 has 16 amino acids. Trimming cost V 4 bases and J 1 base; bases outside gene matches: 6. Germline assignment: CDR1 MNHEY and CDR2 SMNVEV (reference sequence). The CDR3 coding sequence is TGTGCCAGCAGTTCCCTTGGACTAGCGGCCCAAGAGACCCAGTACTTC. Its protein product is CASSSLGLAAQETQYF.

The CDR3 DNA reads as TGTGCCAGTAGCGGGAGGCCGTACAATGAGCAGTTCTTC. Translation: CASSGRPYNEQFF. The V call is TRBV19, the J call TRBJ2-1, with 7 positions matching TRBD2. CDR1 is LNHDA and CDR2 is SQIVND in the germline V gene (reference sequence). V was clipped by 6 bases and J by 4 bases; unmatched bases: 3. The CDR3 contains 13 residues.

This chain uses TRBV25-1 with TRBJ2-1; 9 bases match TRBD2. The V and J ends lost 0 bases and 5 bases, in that order; junction bases with no gene match: 8. The germline V gene has CDR1 MGHDK and CDR2 SYGVNS. The CDR3 totals 17 residues. In nucleotides, the CDR3 is TGTGCCAGCAGTGAATATAGCGGGAGAATGGGCCACAATGAGCAGTTCTTC. It encodes CASSEYSGRMGHNEQFF.

V is TRBV5-6 and J is TRBJ1-3; the match to TRBD1 covers 8 bases. Looked up from germline, CDR1 is SGHDT and CDR2 is YYEEEE. The CDR3 is 14 residues long. Trimming took 4 bases from V and 2 from J; bases not matched to a gene: 2. CDR3: CASSQGAAGNTIYF. For the CDR3, the DNA is TGTGCCAGCAGCCAGGGGGCAGCTGGAAACACCATATATTTT.

The chain recombines TRBV7-3 with TRBJ1-1; D uncertain. CDR1 is SGHTA, CDR2 FQGTGA, per germline. The V end was cut by 0 bases, the J end by 3 bases, with 5 bases between. The CDR3 has 13 amino acids. CDR3 sequence (DNA): TGTGCCAGCAGCTTAACGGCTTACACTGAAGCTTTCTTT. Protein sequence: CASSLTAYTEAFF. The full variable domain, its missing parts supplied by reference TRBV7-3 and TRBJ1-1, is GAGVSQTPSNKVTEKGKYVELRCDPISGHTALYWYRQSLGQGPEFLIYFQGTGAADDSGLPNDRFFAVRPEGSVSTLKIQRTERGDSAVYLCASSLTAYTEAFFGQGTRLTVV.

This chain connects TRBV28 to TRBJ1-3; the match to TRBD1 covers 7 bases. Germline V gene lookup returns CDR1 MDHEN and CDR2 SYDVKM. Trimming removed 10 bases from V and 4 bases from J; junction bases left unmatched: 4. CDR3 length equals 12 residues. The CDR3 coding sequence is TGTGCCACAACGACAGGGGGAAACACCATATATTTT. Translation gives CATTTGGNTIYF.

The genes are TRBV28 and TRBJ1-5; D may be TRBD1 (5 bases). The CDR3 runs to 15 residues. The germline V gene has CDR1 MDHEN and CDR2 SYDVKM. Trimming took off 5 bases at V and 6 bases at J, with 17 bases between the two ends. For the CDR3, the DNA is TGTGCCAGCAGTCCAGTCCGGGGGTTCGGTCAGCCCCAGCATTTT. Its translation: CASSPVRGFGQPQHF.

With respect to this clone: Other DNA sequences in this specimen translate into the identical CDR3. The genes are TRBV18 and TRBJ2-5; D gene uncertain. Germline assignment: CDR1 KGHSH and CDR2 LQKENI. Trimming left V 6 bases short and J 0 bases short, with 5 bases between. CDR3 size: 12 residues. CDR3 coding DNA: TGTGCCAGCTCCCTGTACCAAGAGACCCAGTACTTC. The encoded protein is CASSLYQETQYF.